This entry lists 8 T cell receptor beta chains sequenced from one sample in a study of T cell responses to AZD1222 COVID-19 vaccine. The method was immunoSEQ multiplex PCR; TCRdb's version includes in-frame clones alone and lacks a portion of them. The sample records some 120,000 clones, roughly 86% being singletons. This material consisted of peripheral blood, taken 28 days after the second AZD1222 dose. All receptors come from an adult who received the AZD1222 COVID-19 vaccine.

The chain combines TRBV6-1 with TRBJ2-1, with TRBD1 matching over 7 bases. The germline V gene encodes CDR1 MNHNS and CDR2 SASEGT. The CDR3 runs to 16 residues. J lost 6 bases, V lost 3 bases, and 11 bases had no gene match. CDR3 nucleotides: TGTGCCAGCAGTGAGCACCGGGACAGCCAGAGCAATGAGCAGTTCTTC. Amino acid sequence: CASSEHRDSQSNEQFF.

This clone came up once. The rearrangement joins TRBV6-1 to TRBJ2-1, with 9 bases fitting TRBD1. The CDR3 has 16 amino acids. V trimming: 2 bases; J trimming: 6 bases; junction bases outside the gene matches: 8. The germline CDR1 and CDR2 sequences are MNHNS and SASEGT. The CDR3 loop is CASSEYGDRAANEQFF. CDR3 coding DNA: TGTGCCAGCAGTGAATATGGGGACAGGGCGGCCAATGAGCAGTTCTTC.

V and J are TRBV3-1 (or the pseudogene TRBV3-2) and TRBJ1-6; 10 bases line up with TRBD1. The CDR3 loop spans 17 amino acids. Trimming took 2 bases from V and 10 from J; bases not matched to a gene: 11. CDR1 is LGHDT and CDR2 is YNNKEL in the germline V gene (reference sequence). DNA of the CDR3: TGTGCCAGCAGCCAAAAGGCCGGGACAGGGGTTTTCTCACCCCTCCACTTT. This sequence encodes CASSQKAGTGVFSPLHF.

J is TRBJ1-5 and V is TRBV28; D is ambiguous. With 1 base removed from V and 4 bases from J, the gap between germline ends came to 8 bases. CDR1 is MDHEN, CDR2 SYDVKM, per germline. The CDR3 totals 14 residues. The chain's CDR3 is CASSLYGQNQPQHF. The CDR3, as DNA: TGTGCCAGCAGTTTATACGGGCAGAATCAGCCCCAGCATTTT.

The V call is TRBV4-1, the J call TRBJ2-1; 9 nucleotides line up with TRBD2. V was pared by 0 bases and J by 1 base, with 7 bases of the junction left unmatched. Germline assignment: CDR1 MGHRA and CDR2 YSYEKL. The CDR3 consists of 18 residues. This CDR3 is CASSQEISGGRSYNEQFF. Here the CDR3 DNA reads TGCGCCAGCAGCCAAGAAATTAGCGGGGGCCGGTCCTACAATGAGCAGTTCTTC.

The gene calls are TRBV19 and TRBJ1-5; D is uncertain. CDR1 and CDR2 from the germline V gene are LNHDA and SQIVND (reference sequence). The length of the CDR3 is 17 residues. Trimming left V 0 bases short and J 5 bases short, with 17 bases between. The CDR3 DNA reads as TGTGCCAGTAGTATAGATCTGAGTGGGGAAGCGGATCAGCCCCAGCATTTT. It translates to CASSIDLSGEADQPQHF.

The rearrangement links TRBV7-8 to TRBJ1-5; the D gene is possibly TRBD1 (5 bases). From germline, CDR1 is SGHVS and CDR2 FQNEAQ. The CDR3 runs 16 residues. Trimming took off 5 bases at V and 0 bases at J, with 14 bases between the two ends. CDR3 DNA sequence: TGTGCCAGCAGCCCCCGGGACTTCATTAGCAATCAGCCCCAGCATTTT. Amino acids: CASSPRDFISNQPQHF.

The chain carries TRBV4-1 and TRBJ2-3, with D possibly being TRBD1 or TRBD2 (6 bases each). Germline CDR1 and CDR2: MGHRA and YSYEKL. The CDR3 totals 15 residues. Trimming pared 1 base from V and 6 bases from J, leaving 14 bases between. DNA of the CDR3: TGCGCCAGCAGCCAAGGGATACGGAGGGGGGATACGCAGTATTTT. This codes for CASSQGIRRGDTQYF.